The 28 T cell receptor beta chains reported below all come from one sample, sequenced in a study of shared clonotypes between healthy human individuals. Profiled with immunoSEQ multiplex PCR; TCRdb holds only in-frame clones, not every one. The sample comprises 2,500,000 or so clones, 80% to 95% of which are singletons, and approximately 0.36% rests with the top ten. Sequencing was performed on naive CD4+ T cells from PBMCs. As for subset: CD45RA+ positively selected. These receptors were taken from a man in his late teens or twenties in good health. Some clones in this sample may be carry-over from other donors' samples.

CDR3: CASSLRGVNTEAFF. The CDR3 DNA is TGTGCCAGCAGCTTGCGAGGGGTGAACACTGAAGCTTTCTTT. The V call is TRBV5-6, the J call TRBJ1-1; D is possibly TRBD1 (5 bases). The ends were cut back, 1 base at V and 0 bases at J, with 7 bases in the middle. CDR3 size: 14 residues. Germline V gene data show CDR1 as SGHDT and CDR2 as YYEEEE.

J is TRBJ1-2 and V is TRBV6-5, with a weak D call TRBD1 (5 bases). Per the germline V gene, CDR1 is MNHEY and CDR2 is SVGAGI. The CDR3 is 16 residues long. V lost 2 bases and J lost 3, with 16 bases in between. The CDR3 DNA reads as TGTGCCAGCAGTTACAGATTGGGCAGGGATGACTATGGCTACACCTTC. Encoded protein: CASSYRLGRDDYGYTF.

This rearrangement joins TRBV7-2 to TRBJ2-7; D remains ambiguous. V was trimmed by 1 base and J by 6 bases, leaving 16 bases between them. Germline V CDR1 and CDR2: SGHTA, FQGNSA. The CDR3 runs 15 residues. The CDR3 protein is CASSLGPASTGEQYF. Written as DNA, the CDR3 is TGTGCCAGCAGCTTAGGCCCGGCCAGTACGGGCGAGCAGTACTTC.

The CDR3 DNA reads as TGTGCCAGCAGCTTAGCCCAGGGGAATCAGCCCCAGCATTTT. It is translated as CASSLAQGNQPQHF. V usage is TRBV11-2 and J usage is TRBJ1-5; a possible D gene is TRBD1 (6 bases). Trimming cost V 1 base and J 4 bases, with 8 bases left between them. The CDR3 is made up of 14 amino acids. CDR1 is SGHAT, CDR2 FQNNGV, per germline.

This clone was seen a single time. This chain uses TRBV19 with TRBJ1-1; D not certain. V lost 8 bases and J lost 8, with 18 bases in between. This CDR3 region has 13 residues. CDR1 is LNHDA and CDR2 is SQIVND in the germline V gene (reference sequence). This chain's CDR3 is CASHLGFYGEAFF. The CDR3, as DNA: TGTGCCAGTCACCTTGGTTTTTATGGGGAAGCTTTCTTT.

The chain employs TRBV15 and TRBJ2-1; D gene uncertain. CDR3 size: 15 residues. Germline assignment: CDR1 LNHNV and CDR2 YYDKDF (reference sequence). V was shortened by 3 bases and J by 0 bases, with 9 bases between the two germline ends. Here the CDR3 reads CATSRARSSYNEQFF. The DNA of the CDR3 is TGTGCCACCAGCAGGGCTCGGAGCTCCTACAATGAGCAGTTCTTC.

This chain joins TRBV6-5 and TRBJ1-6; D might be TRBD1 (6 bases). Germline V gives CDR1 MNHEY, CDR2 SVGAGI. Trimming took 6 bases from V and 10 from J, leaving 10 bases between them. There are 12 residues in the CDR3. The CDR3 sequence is CASRNRESPLHF. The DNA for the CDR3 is TGTGCCAGCAGAAACAGGGAGTCACCCCTCCACTTT.

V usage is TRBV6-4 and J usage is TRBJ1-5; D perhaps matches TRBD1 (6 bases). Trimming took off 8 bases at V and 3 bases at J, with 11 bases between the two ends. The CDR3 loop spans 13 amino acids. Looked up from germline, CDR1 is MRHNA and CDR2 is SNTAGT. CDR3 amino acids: CASVQGFNQPQHF. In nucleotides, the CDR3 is TGTGCCAGCGTACAGGGCTTCAATCAGCCCCAGCATTTT.

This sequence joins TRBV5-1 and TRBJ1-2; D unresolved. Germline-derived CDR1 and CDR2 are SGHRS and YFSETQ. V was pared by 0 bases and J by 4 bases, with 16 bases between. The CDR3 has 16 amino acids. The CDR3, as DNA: TGCGCCAGCAGCTTGGGCCGGCGCCACCGAAGCTATGGCTACACCTTC. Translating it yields CASSLGRRHRSYGYTF.

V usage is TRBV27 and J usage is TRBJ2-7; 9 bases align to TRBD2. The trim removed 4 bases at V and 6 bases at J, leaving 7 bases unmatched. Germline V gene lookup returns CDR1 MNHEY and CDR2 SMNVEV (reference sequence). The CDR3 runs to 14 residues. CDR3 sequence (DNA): TGTGCCAGCAGTTCGCGGGGGGGCACTGGCGAGCAGTACTTC. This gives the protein CASSSRGGTGEQYF.

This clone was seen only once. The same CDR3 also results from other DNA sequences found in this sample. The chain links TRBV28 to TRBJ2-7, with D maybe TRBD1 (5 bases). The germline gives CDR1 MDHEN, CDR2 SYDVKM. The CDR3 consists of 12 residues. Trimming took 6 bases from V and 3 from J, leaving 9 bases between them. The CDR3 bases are TGTGCCAGCAGGCAGGGCTTCTACGAGCAGTACTTC. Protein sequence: CASRQGFYEQYF.

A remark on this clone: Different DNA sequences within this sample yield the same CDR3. CDR3 nucleotides: TGCGCCAGCAGCTCCGGACAGGGGGCTGAAAAACTGTTTTTT. It is translated as CASSSGQGAEKLFF. This sequence joins TRBV5-1 and TRBJ1-4, with 11 bases identical to TRBD1. With 3 bases clipped from V and 7 bases from J, the junction kept 2 bases outside the gene matches. CDR3 size: 14 residues. Germline loops: CDR1 SGHRS, CDR2 YFSETQ.

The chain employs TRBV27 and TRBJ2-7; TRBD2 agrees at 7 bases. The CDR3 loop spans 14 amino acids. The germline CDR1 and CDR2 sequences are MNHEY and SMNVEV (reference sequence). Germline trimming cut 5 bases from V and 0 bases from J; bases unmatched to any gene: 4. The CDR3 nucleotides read TGTGCCAGCAGTATCGGGGGGAGCTCCTACGAGCAGTACTTC. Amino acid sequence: CASSIGGSSYEQYF.

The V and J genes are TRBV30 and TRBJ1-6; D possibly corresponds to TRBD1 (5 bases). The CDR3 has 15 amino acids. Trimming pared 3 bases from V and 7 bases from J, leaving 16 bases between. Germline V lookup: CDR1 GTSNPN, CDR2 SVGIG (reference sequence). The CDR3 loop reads CAWSQQVWLNSPLHF. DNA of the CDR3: TGTGCCTGGAGCCAACAGGTCTGGCTGAATTCACCCCTCCACTTT.

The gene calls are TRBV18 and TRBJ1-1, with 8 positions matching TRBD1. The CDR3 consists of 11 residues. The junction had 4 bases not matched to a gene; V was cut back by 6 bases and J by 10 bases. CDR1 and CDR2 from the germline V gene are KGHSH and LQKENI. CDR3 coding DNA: TGTGCCAGCTCGGACAGGGTGACAGCTTTCTTT. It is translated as CASSDRVTAFF.

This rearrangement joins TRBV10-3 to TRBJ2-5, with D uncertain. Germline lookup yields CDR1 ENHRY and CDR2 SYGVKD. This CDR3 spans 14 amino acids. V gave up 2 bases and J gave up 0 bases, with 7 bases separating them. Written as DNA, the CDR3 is TGTGCCATCAGTGAGGCGACCGACCAAGAGACCCAGTACTTC. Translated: CAISEATDQETQYF.

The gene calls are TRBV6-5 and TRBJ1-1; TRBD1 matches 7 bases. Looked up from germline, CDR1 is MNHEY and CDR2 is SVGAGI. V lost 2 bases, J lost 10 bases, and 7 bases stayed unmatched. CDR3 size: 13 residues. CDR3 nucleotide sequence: TGTGCCAGCAGTTACCTACGACAGGGTTTAGCTTTCTTT. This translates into CASSYLRQGLAFF.

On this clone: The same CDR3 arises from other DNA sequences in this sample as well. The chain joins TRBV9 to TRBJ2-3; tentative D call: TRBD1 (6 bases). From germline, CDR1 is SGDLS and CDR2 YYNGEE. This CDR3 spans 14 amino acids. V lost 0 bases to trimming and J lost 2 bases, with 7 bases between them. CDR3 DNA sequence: TGTGCCAGCAGCGTAGCAGGGGTCACAGATACGCAGTATTTT. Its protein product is CASSVAGVTDTQYF.

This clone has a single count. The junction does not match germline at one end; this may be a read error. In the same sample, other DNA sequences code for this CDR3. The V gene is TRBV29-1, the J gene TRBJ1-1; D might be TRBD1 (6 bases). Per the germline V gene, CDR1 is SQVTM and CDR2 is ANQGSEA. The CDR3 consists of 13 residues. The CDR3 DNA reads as TGCAGCGTTGCTTGGGGGCTTGACACCGAAGCTTTCTTT. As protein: CSVAWGLDTEAFF.

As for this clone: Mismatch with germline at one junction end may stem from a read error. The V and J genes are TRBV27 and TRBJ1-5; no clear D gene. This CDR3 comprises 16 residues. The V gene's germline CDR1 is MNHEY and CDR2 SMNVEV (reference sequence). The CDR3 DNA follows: TGTACCAGCAGTTTGGTAGGGCTAGGAAGCAATCAGCCCCAGCATTTT. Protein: CTSSLVGLGSNQPQHF.

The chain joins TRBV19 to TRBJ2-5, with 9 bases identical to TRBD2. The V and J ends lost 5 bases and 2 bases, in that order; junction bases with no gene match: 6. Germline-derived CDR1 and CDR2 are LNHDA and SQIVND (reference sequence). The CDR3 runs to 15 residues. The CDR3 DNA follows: TGTGCCAGTAGTCTGTGGCTAGCGGGACAAGAGACCCAGTACTTC. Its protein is CASSLWLAGQETQYF.

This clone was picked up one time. Here the CDR3 reads CASSSGHEQYF. CDR3 DNA: TGTGCCAGCAGCTCAGGGCACGAGCAGTACTTC. The V call is TRBV7-9, the J call TRBJ2-7; TRBD1 might be the D (5 bases). The CDR3 covers 11 residues. Germline V gene data show CDR1 as SEHNR and CDR2 as FQNEAQ (reference sequence). V was clipped by 4 bases and J by 5 bases, with 6 bases between them.

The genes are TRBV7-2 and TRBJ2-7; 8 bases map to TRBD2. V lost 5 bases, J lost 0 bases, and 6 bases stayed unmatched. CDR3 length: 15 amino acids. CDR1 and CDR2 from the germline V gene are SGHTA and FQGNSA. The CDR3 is CASSTPGLGSYEQYF. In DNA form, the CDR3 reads TGTGCCAGCAGCACACCGGGACTAGGCTCCTACGAGCAGTACTTC.

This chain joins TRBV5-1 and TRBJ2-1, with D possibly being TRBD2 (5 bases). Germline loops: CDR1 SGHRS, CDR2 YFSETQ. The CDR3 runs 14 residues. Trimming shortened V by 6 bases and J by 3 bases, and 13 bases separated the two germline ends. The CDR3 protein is CASNSAEHYNEQFF. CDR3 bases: TGCGCCAGCAACTCAGCGGAGCACTACAATGAGCAGTTCTTC.

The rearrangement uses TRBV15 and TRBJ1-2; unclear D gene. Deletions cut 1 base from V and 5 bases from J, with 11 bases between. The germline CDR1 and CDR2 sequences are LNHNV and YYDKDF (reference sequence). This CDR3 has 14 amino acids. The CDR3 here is CATSRVGVRYGYTF. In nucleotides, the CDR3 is TGTGCCACCAGCAGAGTCGGAGTTAGGTATGGCTACACCTTC.

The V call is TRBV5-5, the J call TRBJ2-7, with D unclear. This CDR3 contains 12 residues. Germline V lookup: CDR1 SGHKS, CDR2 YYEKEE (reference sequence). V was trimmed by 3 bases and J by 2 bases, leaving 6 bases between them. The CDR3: CASSSYTYEQYF. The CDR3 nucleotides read TGTGCCAGCAGCTCGTACACCTACGAGCAGTACTTC. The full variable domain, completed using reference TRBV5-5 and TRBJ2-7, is DAGVTQSPTHLIKTRGQQVTLRCSPISGHKSVSWYQQVLGQGPQFIFQYYEKEERGRGNFPDRFSARQFPNYSSELNVNALLLGDSALYLCASSSYTYEQYFGPGTRLTVT.

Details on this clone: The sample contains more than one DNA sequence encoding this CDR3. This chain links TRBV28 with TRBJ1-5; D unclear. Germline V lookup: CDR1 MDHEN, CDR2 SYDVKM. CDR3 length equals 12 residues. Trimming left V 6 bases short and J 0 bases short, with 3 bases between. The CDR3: CASRTSNQPQHF. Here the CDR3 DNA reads TGTGCCAGCAGAACTAGCAATCAGCCCCAGCATTTT.

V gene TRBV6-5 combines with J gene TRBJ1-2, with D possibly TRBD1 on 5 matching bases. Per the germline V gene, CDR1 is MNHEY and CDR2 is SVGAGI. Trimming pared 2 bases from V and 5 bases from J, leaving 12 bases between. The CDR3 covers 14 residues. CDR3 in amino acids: CASSYALAGYGYTF. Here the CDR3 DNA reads TGTGCCAGCAGTTACGCTTTGGCAGGGTATGGCTACACCTTC.